This paragraph reports one T cell receptor (beta chain). Participant-given clinical history determined each cohort assignment. The record originates from a study of blood T cell repertoires in COVID-19. In the authors' methods: Amplification with reference gene primers provided the estimates of nucleated cell counts. Libraries were prepared by immunoSEQ multiplex PCR; TCRdb keeps only in-frame clonotypes and omits some of them. The V and J calls and the clone size are those of that table, but D and trimming were determined from the DNA. The top ten hold about 2.1% of the sample, which has about 400,000 clones, roughly 86% seen once. This CDR3 is 15 amino acids long. The germline CDR1 and CDR2 sequences are MNHNS and SASEGT. Germline trimming cut 2 bases from V and 3 bases from J; bases unmatched to any gene: 5.

This TCR was sampled from a woman in her 40s with acute COVID-19. The chain uses TRBV6-1 and TRBJ2-7; 9 nucleotides match TRBD1. Sequences were obtained from PBMCs or T cells enriched from blood (not recorded which). The DNA for the CDR3 is TGTGCCAGCAGTGAATACGGGACAGGGTTCTACGAGCAGTACTTC. Translated, it gives CASSEYGTGFYEQYF.